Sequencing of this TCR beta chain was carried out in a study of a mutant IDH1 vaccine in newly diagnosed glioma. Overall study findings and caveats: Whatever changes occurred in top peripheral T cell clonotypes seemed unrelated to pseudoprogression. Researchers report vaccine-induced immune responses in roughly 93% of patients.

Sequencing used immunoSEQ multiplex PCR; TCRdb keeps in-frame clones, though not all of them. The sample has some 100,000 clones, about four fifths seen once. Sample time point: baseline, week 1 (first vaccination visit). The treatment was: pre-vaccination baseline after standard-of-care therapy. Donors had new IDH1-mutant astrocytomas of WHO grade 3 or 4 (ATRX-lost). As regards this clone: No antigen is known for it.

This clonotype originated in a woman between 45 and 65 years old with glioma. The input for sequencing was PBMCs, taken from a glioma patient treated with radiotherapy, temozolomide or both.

The CDR3 DNA is TGTGCCAGCAGCTCCCGCGGGGGGGGCCGGATCTATGGCTACACCTTC. This gives the protein CASSSRGGGRIYGYTF. This rearrangement joins TRBV5-8 to TRBJ1-2; possibly TRBD1 for D (6 bases). Germline V gene sequence: CDR1 SGHTS, CDR2 YDEGEE. The germline V and J ends were trimmed by 3 bases and 4 bases, with 19 bases remaining between them. This CDR3 is built from 16 residues.